The present T cell receptor (beta chain) was sequenced within a study of siplizumab effects on memory and regulatory T cells. Study observations and caveats: Naive-or-memory phenotypes were unassignable for roughly 80-97% of proliferating CD4+ or CD8+ clones.

The method was immunoSEQ multiplex PCR; TCRdb's version includes in-frame clones alone and lacks a portion of them. This table has some 120,000 clones, around 93% appearing once. As regards this clone: What it binds is not known.

The ends were cut back, 0 bases at V and 2 bases at J, with 7 bases in the middle. Germline loops: CDR1 MNHNY, CDR2 SVGAGI (reference sequence). This CDR3 has 14 residues. The chain carries TRBV6-6 and TRBJ2-5; D is unresolved. Sequencing used non-Treg CD4+ T cells sorted from blood. The sequence derives from a human donor in good health. The CDR3 is CASSYSYYQETQYF. The DNA for the CDR3 is TGTGCCAGCAGTTACTCGTACTATCAAGAGACCCAGTACTTC.